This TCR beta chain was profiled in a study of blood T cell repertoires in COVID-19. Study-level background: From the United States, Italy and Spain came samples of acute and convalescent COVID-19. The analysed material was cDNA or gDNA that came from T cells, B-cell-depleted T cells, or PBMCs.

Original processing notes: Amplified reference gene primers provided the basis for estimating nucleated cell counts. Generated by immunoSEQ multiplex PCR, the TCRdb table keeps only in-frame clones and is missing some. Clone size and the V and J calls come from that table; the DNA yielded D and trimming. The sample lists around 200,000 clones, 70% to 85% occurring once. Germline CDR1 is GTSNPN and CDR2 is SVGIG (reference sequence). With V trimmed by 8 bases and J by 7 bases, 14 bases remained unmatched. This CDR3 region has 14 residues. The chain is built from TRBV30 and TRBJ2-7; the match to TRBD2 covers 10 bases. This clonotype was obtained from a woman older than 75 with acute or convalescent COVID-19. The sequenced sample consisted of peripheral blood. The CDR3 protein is CAGNSLAGASEQYF. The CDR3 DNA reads TGTGCCGGGAACTCGCTAGCGGGAGCCAGTGAGCAGTACTTC.